This TCR beta chain was documented in a study of T cells in Graves' hyperthyroidism and ophthalmopathy. About the study: The authors collected peripheral blood at initial diagnosis, before any treatment.

It was RNA transcripts that yielded the amplified TCR beta CDR3 regions. A first-round RT-PCR of the TCR CDR3 used the HTBI primer set. TCRdb ran MiXCR on the multiplex PCR reads and lists one entry per CDR3 protein. The repertoire holds approximately 600,000 distinct CDR3 sequences, with 15% to 20% as singletons. Graves' hyperthyroidism was deemed stable absent ophthalmopathy progression within 18 months. There are a few counts of this clonotype. This receptor was identified in a woman aged 25 to 39 with Graves' hyperthyroidism. The material sequenced was blood.

This CDR3 is CASSRRSSGANVLTF. The CDR3 nucleotides read TGTGCCAGCAGTCGACGGAGCTCTGGGGCCAACGTCCTGACTTTC. V is TRBV12-3 or TRBV12-4 and J is TRBJ2-6; D ambiguous. Trimming stripped 5 bases from V and 0 bases from J, with 8 bases between. The CDR3 is 15 amino acids.